The next 28 T cell receptor beta chains were all read from a single sample in a study of blood T cell repertoires in COVID-19. This table comes from immunoSEQ multiplex PCR, and its TCRdb copy is limited to in-frame clones, with some not included. The table includes 350,000 to 550,000 clones, approximately 90% detected once. The material sequenced was peripheral blood. These receptors were collected from a woman in her 30s with acute or convalescent COVID-19.

J is TRBJ2-3 and V is TRBV2, with 8 bases that match TRBD1. The germline V gene has CDR1 SNHLY and CDR2 FYNNEI. This CDR3 is built from 15 residues. Trimming removed 4 bases from V and 9 bases from J; junction bases left unmatched: 12. The CDR3 DNA is TGTGCCAGCAGTGGACAGGGGCGGACCGAGGGAACGCAGTATTTT. Encoded protein: CASSGQGRTEGTQYF.

The V call is TRBV3-1 (or the pseudogene TRBV3-2), the J call TRBJ2-7, with 8 bases lining up with TRBD1. The CDR3 is 14 residues long. The ends lost 4 bases at V and 2 bases at J; junction bases unmatched: 4. Germline V gene data show CDR1 as LGHDT and CDR2 as YNNKEL (reference sequence). Here the CDR3 DNA reads TGTGCCAGCAGCCCCAGGACAGGGACCTACGAGCAGTACTTC. Its protein is CASSPRTGTYEQYF.

This clone was found once. V gene TRBV4-1 combines with J gene TRBJ1-1; D is ambiguous. Trimming left V 0 bases short and J 3 bases short, with 8 bases between. CDR1 MGHRA and CDR2 YSYEKL come from the germline V gene. The CDR3 contains 14 residues. For the CDR3, the DNA is TGCGCCAGCAGCCAAGAGGGAGGTTACACTGAAGCTTTCTTT. Amino acids: CASSQEGGYTEAFF.

V usage is TRBV5-8 and J usage is TRBJ1-6, with TRBD1 matching 7 bases. Losses at the gene ends were 3 bases for V and 7 bases for J; bases not matched to a gene: 13. This CDR3 contains 17 residues. CDR1 is SGHTS, CDR2 YDEGEE, per germline. CDR3: CASSYVRGIKLNSPLHF. The CDR3 bases are TGTGCCAGCAGCTACGTCAGGGGGATAAAATTAAATTCACCCCTCCACTTT.

This rearrangement joins TRBV5-1 to TRBJ2-7, with TRBD2 matching over 10 bases. CDR1 is SGHRS and CDR2 is YFSETQ in the germline V gene. V lost 4 bases to trimming and J lost 2 bases; unmatched junction nucleotides: 3. The CDR3 has 14 residues. Here the CDR3 DNA reads TGCGCCAGCAGCCTAGCGGGGGCAACCTACGAGCAGTACTTC. Encoded protein: CASSLAGATYEQYF.

As DNA, the CDR3 is TGTGCCAGCAGGGAGGGGGCCTATACCGGGGAGCTGTTTTTT. This sequence encodes CASREGAYTGELFF. The chain joins TRBV27 to TRBJ2-2; D possibly corresponds to TRBD1 (7 bases). The germline V gene has CDR1 MNHEY and CDR2 SMNVEV (reference sequence). This CDR3 contains 14 residues. V lost 6 bases and J lost 5, with 13 bases in between.

On this clone: At one of its ends the junction is not consistent with the germline gene, which may arise from a read error. The V gene is TRBV6-1, the J gene TRBJ1-1, with a possible D match to TRBD1 (5 bases). CDR1 and CDR2 (germline): MNHNS, SASEGT. The CDR3 spans 16 residues. In DNA form, the CDR3 reads TGTGCCAGCAGCGAAGCGGGACTCCCGTCCCTCGCTGAAGCTTTCTTT. Its translation is CASSEAGLPSLAEAFF.

The CDR3: CSVEDTASGDLSTDTQYF. Here the CDR3 DNA reads TGCAGCGTTGAAGATACCGCTAGCGGGGATTTGAGCACAGATACGCAGTATTTT. The J gene is TRBJ2-3, the V gene TRBV29-1; the match to TRBD2 covers 9 bases. V lost 0 bases, J lost 0 bases, and 10 bases stayed unmatched. Germline V gives CDR1 SQVTM, CDR2 ANQGSEA. The CDR3 runs to 18 residues.

V gene TRBV3-1 (or the pseudogene TRBV3-2) combines with J gene TRBJ1-3; D is uncertain. The CDR3 loop spans 13 amino acids. The V end lost 4 bases, the J end lost 6 bases, and 10 bases lay between the germline ends. The germline CDR1 and CDR2 sequences are LGHDT and YNNKEL (reference sequence). The CDR3, as DNA: TGTGCCAGCAGCCCCCTAGGAGTAAACACCATATATTTT. Translation gives CASSPLGVNTIYF.

This chain uses TRBV5-1 with TRBJ2-2; 12 nucleotides agree with TRBD1. With V trimmed by 4 bases and J by 6 bases, 7 bases remained unmatched. CDR3 size: 16 residues. Germline assignment: CDR1 SGHRS and CDR2 YFSETQ. In DNA, the CDR3 is TGCGCCAGCAGCGCCCGGGACAGGGGGCCTTCCGGGGAGCTGTTTTTT. Its protein product is CASSARDRGPSGELFF.

The V call is TRBV5-4, the J call TRBJ1-1; D call uncertain. Per germline, CDR1 SGHNT and CDR2 YYREEE (reference sequence). Trimming took off 2 bases at V and 0 bases at J, with 8 bases between the two ends. The length of the CDR3 is 14 residues. CDR3 sequence reads: CASSLGGMNTEAFF. In nucleotides, the CDR3 is TGTGCCAGCAGCTTAGGAGGTATGAACACTGAAGCTTTCTTT. Together with reference TRBV5-4 and TRBJ1-1, the CDR3 gives the full variable domain: ETGVTQSPTHLIKTRGQQVTLRCSSQSGHNTVSWYQQALGQGPQFIFQYYREEENGRGNFPPRFSGLQFPNYSSELNVNALELDDSALYLCASSLGGMNTEAFFGQGTRLTVV.

In DNA, the CDR3 is TGTGCCAGCAGTGATTCGAGCCTCTATCGGCAGTACTTC. Protein product: CASSDSSLYRQYF. The gene calls are TRBV12-3 or TRBV12-4 and TRBJ2-7; no definite D call. The CDR3 runs to 13 residues. V lost 5 bases and J 9 bases, leaving 17 bases between the germline ends.

The genes are TRBV6-5 and TRBJ1-2; the match to TRBD1 covers 8 bases. Trimming removed 5 bases from V and 5 bases from J; junction bases left unmatched: 7. This CDR3 has 14 amino acids. Germline CDR1 reads MNHEY; CDR2 reads SVGAGI. Here the CDR3 reads CASSPQTGVYGYTF. The CDR3 DNA follows: TGTGCCAGCAGTCCCCAGACAGGGGTTTATGGCTACACCTTC.

The J gene is TRBJ1-2, the V gene TRBV3-1 (or the pseudogene TRBV3-2), with a tentative D call TRBD1 (6 bases). Germline lookup yields CDR1 LGHDT and CDR2 YNNKEL (reference sequence). The CDR3 runs to 14 residues. Trimming cost V 4 bases and J 7 bases, with 16 bases left between them. The CDR3 DNA sequence: TGTGCCAGCAGCCCCTCCGGGGGGGCGCGTGGCTACACCTTC. Its translation: CASSPSGGARGYTF.

This clone was seen more than once but under ten times. This chain uses TRBV6-6 with TRBJ1-3; D call uncertain. This CDR3 is built from 15 residues. Per germline, CDR1 MNHNY and CDR2 SVGAGI (reference sequence). Deletions cut 5 bases from V and 0 bases from J, with 11 bases between. Written as DNA, the CDR3 is TGTGCCAGCAGTCCGGACGGGAGCTCTGGAAACACCATATATTTT. Translating gives CASSPDGSSGNTIYF.

V usage is TRBV7-9 and J usage is TRBJ1-2; D not certain. The CDR3 runs to 18 residues. Germline values: CDR1 SEHNR, CDR2 FQNEAQ (reference sequence). V shed 2 bases and J shed 2 bases, with 21 bases lying between them. The CDR3 loop reads CASSLLGRLSPQNYGYTF. CDR3 in DNA: TGTGCCAGCAGCTTACTGGGCCGACTATCCCCCCAGAACTATGGCTACACCTTC.

This chain connects TRBV7-2 to TRBJ2-1; TRBD2 matches 9 bases. This CDR3 has 16 residues. After removal of 3 bases from V and 9 bases from J, the junction contained 12 bases not matched to a gene. Germline V gene data show CDR1 as SGHTA and CDR2 as FQGNSA. CDR3 region: CASSLGSGTSLSEQFF. As DNA, the CDR3 is TGTGCCAGCAGCTTGGGGTCTGGGACTAGCTTAAGTGAGCAGTTCTTC.

The chain has TRBV6-2 or TRBV6-3 and TRBJ2-7; tentative D call: TRBD2 (6 bases). This CDR3 contains 19 residues. In germline, CDR1 is MNHEY, CDR2 SVGEGT. The V end lost 4 bases, the J end lost 0 bases, and 25 bases lay between the germline ends. CDR3 loop: CASSSPTSPFAANSYEQYF. In nucleotides, the CDR3 is TGTGCCAGCAGTTCCCCGACTAGTCCCTTCGCGGCGAACTCCTACGAGCAGTACTTC.

The chain links TRBV6-5 to TRBJ2-1; tentative D call: TRBD1 (6 bases). The germline V gene encodes CDR1 MNHEY and CDR2 SVGAGI. Trimming took 2 bases from V and 5 from J, leaving 10 bases between them. The CDR3 sequence is 14 residues long. The CDR3, as DNA: TGTGCCAGCAGTTACGTCTCAGGGGACAATGAGCAGTTCTTC. Translating gives CASSYVSGDNEQFF.

For the CDR3, the DNA is TGCGCCAGCAGCCAAGGCAGGGTTTTGATGAACACTGAAGCTTTCTTT. Protein: CASSQGRVLMNTEAFF. V and J are TRBV4-1 and TRBJ1-1; possible D gene TRBD1, 5 bases. Germline V lookup: CDR1 MGHRA, CDR2 YSYEKL. V lost 1 base and J 0 bases, leaving 12 bases between the germline ends. This CDR3 is built from 16 residues.

The genes are TRBV19 and TRBJ1-2; D gene uncertain. Germline V gene lookup returns CDR1 LNHDA and CDR2 SQIVND (reference sequence). The CDR3 extends over 13 amino acids. Deletions cut 6 bases from V and 3 bases from J, with 11 bases between. CDR3: CASRPGVDYGYTF. In DNA form, the CDR3 reads TGTGCCAGTAGACCCGGGGTTGACTATGGCTACACCTTC.

The chain joins TRBV7-6 to TRBJ2-1; a possible D gene is TRBD1 (5 bases). This CDR3 contains 12 residues. Germline assignment: CDR1 SGHVS and CDR2 FNYEAQ. Trimming left V 4 bases short and J 6 bases short, with 7 bases between. The CDR3 DNA reads as TGTGCCAGCAGCTCCAGGGCCAATGAGCAGTTCTTC. Protein product: CASSSRANEQFF.

The chain recombines TRBV5-1 with TRBJ2-5, with TRBD2 identical over 10 bases. From germline, CDR1 is SGHRS and CDR2 YFSETQ. Trimming cost V 2 bases and J 4 bases; bases outside gene matches: 5. The CDR3 has 15 residues. The CDR3 reads CASSFLAGEGETQYF. CDR3 coding DNA: TGCGCCAGCAGCTTCCTAGCGGGGGAGGGAGAGACCCAGTACTTC.

This chain connects TRBV11-2 to TRBJ2-1; D gene uncertain. This CDR3 is built from 13 residues. Looked up from germline, CDR1 is SGHAT and CDR2 is FQNNGV. The V gene lost 5 bases and the J gene lost 6 bases, with 11 bases spanning the gap. The CDR3 bases are TGTGCCAGCAGCAGCCGTGGTGGCAATGAGCAGTTCTTC. Translating it yields CASSSRGGNEQFF.

This clone appeared a single time. The CDR3 DNA sequence: TGTGCCAGCATTAAGTTTACAGGGGGCCCTTTCACCGGGGAGCTGTTTTTT. Amino acid sequence: CASIKFTGGPFTGELFF. The V call is TRBV28, the J call TRBJ2-2; 9 bases agree with TRBD1. Germline CDR1 MDHEN, CDR2 SYDVKM. This CDR3 is built from 17 residues. Trimming cost V 7 bases and J 4 bases; bases outside gene matches: 13.

The CDR3 DNA is TGTGCCAGCAGCTTGGATTACTCAGAGACCCAGTACTTC. This gives the protein CASSLDYSETQYF. The chain uses TRBV5-5 and TRBJ2-5; D not certain. Germline CDR1 SGHKS, CDR2 YYEKEE (reference sequence). V was pared by 0 bases and J by 4 bases, with 7 bases between. The CDR3 runs 13 residues.

V and J are TRBV6-5 and TRBJ1-1; D is unresolved. Trimming left V 6 bases short and J 3 bases short, with 8 bases between. CDR3 length: 12 amino acids. From germline, CDR1 is MNHEY and CDR2 SVGAGI. The chain's CDR3 is CASRGAYTEAFF. CDR3 bases: TGTGCCAGCAGGGGCGCCTACACTGAAGCTTTCTTT.

The chain links TRBV5-5 to TRBJ2-5; tentative D call: TRBD1 (5 bases). Trimming removed 0 bases from V and 5 bases from J, with 11 bases in between. The germline V gene has CDR1 SGHKS and CDR2 YYEKEE (reference sequence). The CDR3 length is 14 residues. CDR3 sequence: CASSLGQLQETQYF. CDR3 in DNA: TGTGCCAGCAGCTTGGGACAGTTACAGGAGACCCAGTACTTC.